The 19 T cell receptor beta chains presented below share a single source sample, sequenced in a study of T cell clonality in common variable immunodeficiency. The repertoire was sequenced with immunoSEQ multiplex PCR; TCRdb's copy has only in-frame clones and lacks some. The profile covers 35,000 to 50,000 clones, none occurring a single time. The sample taken for sequencing was peripheral blood mononuclear cells. Receptor source: a person aged 18 to 75 in good health.

This clone has ten or more counts. The CDR3 extends 3 residues past the end of the read, so its final part is completed from the germline J gene. The chain is built from TRBV14 and TRBJ2-5; D is perhaps TRBD2 (5 bases). CDR1 is SGHDN and CDR2 is FVKESK in the germline V gene. The CDR3 spans 14 residues. Trimming took off 4 bases at V and 7 bases at J, with 16 bases between the two ends. Incomplete CDR3 DNA: TGTGCCAGCAGCCCCGGGGTAAAAACCGGGACC. Translating it yields CASSPGVKTGT. The full-length CDR3 reads as CASSPGVKTGTQYF.

Many counts were recorded for this clone. The read ends 3 residues early relative to the CDR3; the germline J gene fills the gap. The chain uses TRBV20-1 and TRBJ1-6; the D is unclear. This CDR3 is built from 15 residues. The V and J ends lost 0 bases and 6 bases respectively, with 12 bases between them. Germline CDR1 and CDR2: DFQATT and SNEGSKA (reference sequence). The covered CDR3 bases are TGCAGTGCTAGAGATCCGGCAGGCCTTAATTCACCC. This translates into CSARDPAGLNSP. The CDR3 in full is CSARDPAGLNSPLHF.

This clone was observed at least ten times. The CDR3 end lies 3 residues beyond the end of the read and is filled in from the germline J gene. This chain uses TRBV19 with TRBJ1-1; the match to TRBD1 covers 7 bases. The length of the CDR3 is 14 residues. V dropped 3 bases and J dropped 5; count of bases not matched to a gene: 6. Looked up from germline, CDR1 is LNHDA and CDR2 is SQIVND (reference sequence). CDR3 in amino acids: CASSMRGQGTEAFF. The sequenced part of the CDR3 DNA is TGTGCCAGTAGTATGAGGGGGCAAGGAACTGAA.

This clone appeared many times. The CDR3 DNA, read in part, is TGTGCCAGCAGCTCCGGACAGGGAGTAAACTATGGC. This encodes CASSSGQGVNYG. The whole CDR3 protein reads CASSSGQGVNYGYTF. The gene calls are TRBV7-3 and TRBJ1-2, with 8 bases matching TRBD1. The read falls 3 residues short of the CDR3 end, and the missing part is taken from the germline J gene. The CDR3 covers 15 residues. Germline values: CDR1 SGHTA, CDR2 FQGTGA. Losses at the gene ends were 4 bases for V and 2 bases for J; bases not matched to a gene: 6.

At least ten counts were recorded for this clone. The read gets to within 3 residues of the CDR3 end, and the germline J gene fills in the rest. This chain links TRBV4-1 with TRBJ2-5; 8 bases match TRBD1. V dropped 8 bases and J dropped 5; count of bases not matched to a gene: 10. This CDR3 has 14 residues. Per the germline V gene, CDR1 is MGHRA and CDR2 is YSYEKL. The CDR3 sequence: CASADRAPGETQYF. The sequenced part of the CDR3 DNA is TGCGCCAGCGCGGACAGGGCCCCCGGGGAGACC.

Notes on this clone: Coverage ceases 3 residues before the CDR3 finishes, and the germline J gene fills in the end. V usage is TRBV2 and J usage is TRBJ2-2; D might be TRBD1 (5 bases). This CDR3 contains 15 residues. CDR1 is SNHLY, CDR2 FYNNEI, per germline. The CDR3 spells CASRMDGSGANVLFF. The sequenced CDR3 bases are TGTGCCAGCAGGATGGACGGCTCTGGGGCCAACGTG.

This clone was detected many times. This CDR3 reads CASSLQGRLNNEQFF. Partial CDR3 DNA: TGTGCCAGCAGCTTACAGGGGAGGTTAAACAATGAG. The V call is TRBV7-6, the J call TRBJ2-1; D could derive from TRBD1 or TRBD2 (6 bases each). Read sequence stops 3 residues before the CDR3 end, and the germline J gene provides the missing end. The CDR3 contains 15 residues. V dropped 2 bases and J dropped 5 bases, with 13 bases sitting between them. CDR1 and CDR2 from the germline V gene are SGHVS and FNYEAQ.

This clone has a handful of counts. Since a much larger clone is just one base distant, this may be a read error. CDR3 DNA (partial): TGTGCCAGCACCCCCCGGACAGGGTTATCCTATGGC. It encodes CASTPRTGLSYG. The full-length CDR3 reads as CASTPRTGLSYGYTF. V and J are TRBV6-2 or TRBV6-3 and TRBJ1-2, with 8 bases that match TRBD1. The read falls 3 residues short of the CDR3 end, and the missing part is taken from the germline J gene. Germline V lookup: CDR1 MNHEY, CDR2 SVGEGT. The CDR3 spans 15 residues. V lost 7 bases to trimming and J lost 4 bases; unmatched junction nucleotides: 11.

This clone was seen ten or more times. The read ends 3 residues early relative to the CDR3; the germline J gene fills the gap. The gene calls are TRBV5-1 and TRBJ2-7, with 7 bases that match TRBD1. Germline lookup yields CDR1 SGHRS and CDR2 YFSETQ. V lost 0 bases, J lost 0 bases, and 3 bases stayed unmatched. The CDR3 sequence is 15 residues long. Partial CDR3 DNA: TGCGCCAGCAGCTTGGCCACAGGGGTCTCCTACGAG. Its protein is CASSLATGVSYE. The complete CDR3 reads CASSLATGVSYEQYF.

This clone was seen ten or more times. The CDR3 end falls 3 residues outside the read, so it is completed with the germline J gene. The V call is TRBV5-1, the J call TRBJ2-7; 9 bases match TRBD1. The V gene's germline CDR1 is SGHRS and CDR2 YFSETQ. The CDR3 has 15 residues. V gave up 4 bases and J gave up 6 bases; unmatched junction bases: 11. The chain's CDR3 is CASSATGGAGGEQYF. The covered CDR3 bases are TGCGCCAGCAGCGCCACAGGGGGCGCTGGGGGCGAG.

Details on this clone: The missing CDR3 end, 3 residues past where the read stops, is filled in from the germline J gene. The J gene is TRBJ2-5, the V gene TRBV20-1, with 15 bases lining up with TRBD2. Germline trimming cut 1 base from V and 2 bases from J; bases unmatched to any gene: 5. In germline, CDR1 is DFQATT, CDR2 SNEGSKA (reference sequence). There are 17 residues in the CDR3. CDR3 loop: CSARGGLAGGLQETQYF. CDR3 bases read: TGCAGTGCTAGAGGGGGACTAGCGGGGGGCCTGCAAGAGACC.

This clone was counted ten times or more. One end of the junction does not line up with germline, which may come from a read error. The sequenced fragment ends 3 residues before the CDR3 boundary, so the rest is inferred from the germline J gene. This chain uses TRBV4-2 with TRBJ1-2, with D perhaps TRBD1 (5 bases). The CDR3 length is 14 residues. Germline loops: CDR1 LGHNA, CDR2 YNFKEQ. CDR3 region: CASSQLQGIWGYTF. The CDR3 DNA, read in part, is TGCGCCAGCAGCCAACTCCAGGGTATCTGGGGC.

Ten or more counts support this clone. Read data end 3 residues before the CDR3 end; the end is taken from the germline J gene. The identical CDR3 is also encoded by other nucleotide sequences in the sample. V gene TRBV6-2 or TRBV6-3 combines with J gene TRBJ2-5; 8 nucleotides line up with TRBD1. The CDR3 is 17 amino acids. V gave up 2 bases and J gave up 7 bases; unmatched junction bases: 15. Germline CDR1 reads MNHEY; CDR2 reads SVGEGT. The CDR3 protein is CASSYPQLAGGAGTQYF. The part of the CDR3 DNA that was read is TGTGCCAGCAGTTACCCCCAACTAGCAGGGGGCGCGGGGACC.

This clone was seen repeatedly, ten times or more. The read ends 3 residues before the CDR3 terminus; that terminus is restored from the germline J gene. The rearrangement joins TRBV7-2 to TRBJ2-7; 10 bases are a match to TRBD2. CDR1 and CDR2 from the germline V gene are SGHTA and FQGNSA. The CDR3 is 14 residues long. The J segment lost 6 bases and the V segment lost 5 bases, leaving 7 bases of the junction unmatched. Here the CDR3 reads CASSTASGGGEQYF. CDR3 bases read: TGTGCCAGCAGCACGGCTAGCGGGGGTGGCGAG.

There are many counts of this clone. The CDR3 end is not reached by the read, which stops 3 residues before it; the germline J gene fills it in. This rearrangement joins TRBV5-1 to TRBJ2-1; D unresolved. The CDR3 extends over 16 amino acids. The germline gives CDR1 SGHRS, CDR2 YFSETQ. Trimming took 2 bases from V and 1 from J, leaving 13 bases between them. CDR3 DNA, as far as it was read: TGCGCCAGCAGCTTAGTCTCCCTCGGGTCCTACAATGAG. Translated, it gives CASSLVSLGSYNE. The CDR3 in full is CASSLVSLGSYNEQFF.

There are many counts of this clone. The read gets to within 3 residues of the CDR3 end, and the germline J gene fills in the rest. The chain combines TRBV30 with TRBJ2-3; D not certain. The CDR3 length is 12 residues. Per the germline V gene, CDR1 is GTSNPN and CDR2 is SVGIG (reference sequence). Trimming pared 7 bases from V and 1 base from J, leaving 9 bases between. Incomplete CDR3 DNA: TGTGCCTACCTAGAGGGCACAGATACG. Amino acid sequence: CAYLEGTDT. The whole CDR3 protein is CAYLEGTDTQYF.

This clone came up many times. The DNA ends 3 residues before the CDR3 does, and the rest of the CDR3 is filled in from the germline J gene. This sequence joins TRBV30 and TRBJ2-5; the D gene is possibly TRBD1 (6 bases). The length of the CDR3 is 14 residues. Germline lookup yields CDR1 GTSNPN and CDR2 SVGIG (reference sequence). Trimming removed 5 bases at V and 4 bases at J, with 17 bases between. The CDR3 loop reads CAWRRQEARETQYF. Partial CDR3 DNA: TGTGCCTGGCGGAGACAGGAAGCCAGAGAGACC.

Ten or more counts support this clone. The sequence runs out 3 residues before the end of the CDR3; the remainder is reconstructed from the germline J gene. The chain joins TRBV4-1 to TRBJ2-2; 16 bases map to TRBD2. Germline V gene sequence: CDR1 MGHRA, CDR2 YSYEKL. The V and J ends lost 0 bases and 6 bases, in that order; junction bases with no gene match: 1. This CDR3 has 17 residues. The sequenced part of the CDR3 DNA is TGCGCCAGCAGCCAAGATGGGACTAGCGGGGGGGCCGGGGAG. This translates into CASSQDGTSGGAGE. Given in full, the CDR3 is CASSQDGTSGGAGELFF.

The table lists this clone with a few counts. The DNA ends 3 residues before the CDR3 does, and the rest of the CDR3 is filled in from the germline J gene. The gene calls are TRBV7-9 and TRBJ2-3, with TRBD1 matching over 7 bases. V lost 5 bases to trimming and J lost 6 bases; unmatched junction nucleotides: 11. This CDR3 has 15 residues. Germline values: CDR1 SEHNR, CDR2 FQNEAQ (reference sequence). CDR3 sequence reads: CASSPKTGRGDTQYF. The sequenced part of the CDR3 DNA is TGTGCCAGCAGCCCCAAGACAGGGAGAGGGGATACG.